Described below is a single T cell receptor beta chain sequence and its context. Its antigen remains unknown. This specimen comes from a study of cytomegalovirus exposure and HLA in healthy donors. The PCR contained 60 Vbeta and 13 Jbeta primers. Produced via immunoSEQ multiplex PCR; TCRdb's table is partial and in-frame only. This specimen shows just under 90,000 clones; the ten leading clones hold 5.5%. Germline values: CDR1 MNHEY, CDR2 SMNVEV (reference sequence). V lost 7 bases and J lost 5, with 9 bases in between. The CDR3 runs to 12 residues. Study-level results: Fewer N-insertions (relative to the roughly 670-donor mean) were reportedly seen in an Asian-associated ancestry cluster in a later analysis. Later analysis associated a missense DCLRE1C variant with TCR beta V- and J-gene trimming.

The sample comprised PBMCs. The chain recombines TRBV27 with TRBJ2-1, with a possible D match to TRBD1 (6 bases). The receptor was isolated from a girl aged 10 to 17 in good health and CMV-seropositive. CDR3 DNA: TGTGCCAGCACGGACAGTAACAATGAGCAGTTCTTC. It yields the protein CASTDSNNEQFF.